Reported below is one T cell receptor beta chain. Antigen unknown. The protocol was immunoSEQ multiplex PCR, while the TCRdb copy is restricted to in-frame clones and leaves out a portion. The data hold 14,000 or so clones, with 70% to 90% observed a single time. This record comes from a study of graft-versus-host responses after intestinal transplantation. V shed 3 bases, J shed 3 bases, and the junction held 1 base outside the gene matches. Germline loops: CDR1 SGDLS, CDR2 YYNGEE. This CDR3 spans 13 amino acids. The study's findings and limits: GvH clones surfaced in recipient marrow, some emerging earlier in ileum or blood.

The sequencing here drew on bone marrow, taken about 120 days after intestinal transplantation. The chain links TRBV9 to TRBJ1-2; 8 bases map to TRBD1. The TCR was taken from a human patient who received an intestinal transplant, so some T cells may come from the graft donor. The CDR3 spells CASSAGGDYGYTF. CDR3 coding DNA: TGTGCCAGCAGCGCAGGGGGCGACTATGGCTACACCTTC.